This record concerns one T cell receptor beta chain sequence. Its antigen is not known. This sample was taken from a study of blood T cells in healthy people across ages. General study findings and limits: Long-lived donors carried more naive CD4+ cells and greater diversity than aged donors.

Researchers collected ten milliliters of peripheral blood from every single donor. A J-beta primer mix and a sample-barcoded 5' primer were used in a second PCR of roughly 7 to 12 cycles. MiXCR, run by TCRdb on the 5' RACE reads, gives a single entry per CDR3 protein. The table has over 1,300,000 distinct CDR3 sequences, roughly 64% seen once. The material sequenced was blood. The sequence came from a man aged 18 to 29 in good health.

CDR3 protein: CSARTSNQPQHF. The CDR3 bases are TGCAGTGCTAGAACCTCTAATCAGCCCCAGCATTTT. The chain links TRBV20-1 to TRBJ1-5; D remains unclear. The CDR3 spans 12 residues. V was pared by 2 bases and J by 4 bases, with 6 bases between. Germline V CDR1 and CDR2: DFQATT, SNEGSKA (reference sequence).